Shown below are 4 T cell receptor beta chains from a single sample sequenced in a study of blood T cell repertoires in COVID-19. This table comes from immunoSEQ multiplex PCR, and its TCRdb copy is limited to in-frame clones, with some not included. Of some 97,000 clones in the sample, 90% were seen once. Sequenced material: peripheral blood. The receptor source for this set is a man between 50 and 59 years old with acute or convalescent COVID-19.

The V call is TRBV7-9, the J call TRBJ2-3; TRBD1 matches 10 bases. The CDR3 contains 15 residues. Trimming cost V 5 bases and J 5 bases; bases outside gene matches: 7. CDR1 and CDR2 (germline): SEHNR, FQNEAQ (reference sequence). For the CDR3, the DNA is TGTGCCAGCAGCGCCGGACAGGGGGACGGAGATACGCAGTATTTT. It encodes CASSAGQGDGDTQYF.

The chain uses TRBV27 and TRBJ1-1; 12 bases map to TRBD1. The CDR3 sequence is 16 residues long. From germline, CDR1 is MNHEY and CDR2 SMNVEV (reference sequence). V lost 0 bases to trimming and J lost 9 bases; unmatched junction nucleotides: 8. CDR3 in DNA: TGTGCCAGCAGTTTATCGGCGGGACAGGGGGCTTTTCAAGCTTTCTTT. Translation gives CASSLSAGQGAFQAFF.

The chain employs TRBV5-4 and TRBJ2-1; possible D gene TRBD1, 5 bases. CDR1 and CDR2 from the germline V gene are SGHNT and YYREEE (reference sequence). There are 12 residues in the CDR3. The V gene lost 5 bases and the J gene lost 8 bases, with 11 bases spanning the gap. The CDR3 reads CASRLTRDEQFF. CDR3 DNA sequence: TGTGCCAGCAGGCTGACCAGGGATGAGCAGTTCTTC.

The genes are TRBV5-1 and TRBJ2-7, with 8 bases matching TRBD2. Germline V gene sequence: CDR1 SGHRS, CDR2 YFSETQ. The CDR3 covers 16 residues. The trim removed 0 bases at V and 3 bases at J, leaving 8 bases unmatched. CDR3 nucleotide sequence: TGCGCCAGCAGCTTGGGAGGGACTAGTTACGGCTACGAGCAGTACTTC. Protein sequence: CASSLGGTSYGYEQYF.